Below are 8 T cell receptor beta chains sequenced from a single sample in a study. In TCRdb, the RT-PCR reads were re-called with MiXCR into one record per CDR3 protein. The table shows fewer than 800,000 distinct CDR3 sequences, with approximately 15% occurring only once. The source material was memory CD4+ T cells from blood. All receptors come from a female donor in good health, serving as a healthy control.

This chain uses TRBV5-1 with TRBJ2-3; tentative D call: TRBD1 (6 bases). The CDR3 loop spans 14 amino acids. Looked up from germline, CDR1 is SGHRS and CDR2 is YFSETQ. The V end was cut by 4 bases, the J end by 6 bases, with 15 bases between. CDR3 amino acids: CASSRQEFTDTQYF. For the CDR3, the DNA is TGCGCCAGCAGCCGACAGGAATTCACCGATACGCAGTATTTT.

This clonotype occurred a few times. J is TRBJ2-1 and V is TRBV9; the D gene is possibly TRBD2 (6 bases). Germline values: CDR1 SGDLS, CDR2 YYNGEE. The CDR3 is made up of 17 amino acids. V lost 0 bases and J lost 0, with 13 bases in between. The CDR3 DNA is TGTGCCAGCAGCGTAGAAGAGGGTAGCGGCTCCTACAATGAGCAGTTCTTC. The encoded protein is CASSVEEGSGSYNEQFF.

This chain joins TRBV5-1 and TRBJ2-1, with 9 bases aligning to TRBD1. Germline V lookup: CDR1 SGHRS, CDR2 YFSETQ. The V gene end was trimmed by 6 bases and the J gene end by 3 bases; junction bases not matched to a gene: 10. There are 16 residues in the CDR3. The CDR3 here is CASMVAGTGNYNEQFF. The CDR3 DNA follows: TGCGCCAGCATGGTAGCCGGGACAGGGAACTACAATGAGCAGTTCTTC. The full variable domain, rest sourced from reference TRBV5-1 and TRBJ2-1, is KAGVTQTPRYLIKTRGQQVTLSCSPISGHRSVSWYQQTPGQGLQFLFEYFSETQRNKGNFPGRFSGRQFSNSRSEMNVSTLELGDSALYLCASMVAGTGNYNEQFFGPGTRLTVL.

The V and J genes are TRBV20-1 and TRBJ2-5; D tentatively reads TRBD1 or TRBD2 (5 bases each). Germline CDR1 and CDR2: DFQATT and SNEGSKA (reference sequence). Trimming removed 7 bases at V and 3 bases at J, with 24 bases between. The CDR3 sequence is 16 residues long. The CDR3 coding sequence is TGCAGTGTTGCTTCTACCGGGAAAGGGACGAAAGAGACCCAGTACTTC. This gives the protein CSVASTGKGTKETQYF.

There are a few counts of this clonotype. V usage is TRBV5-1 and J usage is TRBJ1-4, with 7 bases matching TRBD1. V lost 1 base to trimming and J lost 1 base; unmatched junction nucleotides: 4. The germline V gene encodes CDR1 SGHRS and CDR2 YFSETQ. The CDR3 consists of 16 residues. The CDR3 is CASSLMGQLTNEKLFF. CDR3 bases: TGCGCCAGCAGCTTGATGGGACAGCTAACTAATGAAAAACTGTTTTTT.

The rearrangement joins TRBV6-5 to TRBJ1-4; no reliable D call. The germline CDR1 and CDR2 sequences are MNHEY and SVGAGI. V was pared by 4 bases and J by 3 bases, with 9 bases between. This CDR3 is 14 amino acids long. In nucleotides, the CDR3 is TGTGCCAGCAGTTCCCTGCGGGCTAATGAAAAACTGTTTTTT. Translated: CASSSLRANEKLFF.

This clonotype was picked up a small number of times. This chain uses TRBV29-1 with TRBJ1-2; D remains unclear. CDR1 is SQVTM, CDR2 ANQGSEA, per germline. V dropped 6 bases and J dropped 4 bases, with 9 bases sitting between them. The CDR3 covers 11 residues. DNA of the CDR3: TGCAGCGTAGACGGGGTCTATGGCTACACCTTC. Its protein is CSVDGVYGYTF.

The J gene is TRBJ2-1, the V gene TRBV5-6; no clear D. CDR1 is SGHDT, CDR2 YYEEEE, per germline. This CDR3 contains 17 residues. Trimming stripped 3 bases from V and 0 bases from J, with 16 bases between. The CDR3 region is CASSSPQQRSSYNEQFF. The CDR3 DNA is TGTGCCAGCAGCTCCCCCCAGCAGAGGAGCTCCTACAATGAGCAGTTCTTC.